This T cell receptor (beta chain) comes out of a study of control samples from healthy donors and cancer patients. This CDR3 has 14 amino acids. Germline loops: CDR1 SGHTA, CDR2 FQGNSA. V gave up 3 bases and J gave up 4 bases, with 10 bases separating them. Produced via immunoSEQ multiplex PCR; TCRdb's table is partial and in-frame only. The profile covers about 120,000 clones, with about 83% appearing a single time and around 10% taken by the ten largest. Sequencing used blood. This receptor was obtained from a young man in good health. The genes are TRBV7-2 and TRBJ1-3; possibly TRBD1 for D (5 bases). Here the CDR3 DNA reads TGTGCCAGCAGCTTTGAGGGGATGGGAAACACCATATATTTT. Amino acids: CASSFEGMGNTIYF.